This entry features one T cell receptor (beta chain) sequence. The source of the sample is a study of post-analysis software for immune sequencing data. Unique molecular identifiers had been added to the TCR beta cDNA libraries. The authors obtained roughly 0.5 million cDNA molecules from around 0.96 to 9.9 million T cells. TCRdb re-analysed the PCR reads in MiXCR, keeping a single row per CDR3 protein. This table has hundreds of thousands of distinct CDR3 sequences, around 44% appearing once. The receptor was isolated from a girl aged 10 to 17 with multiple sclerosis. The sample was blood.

The CDR3 sequence is CASSLAHPSYEQYF. In nucleotides, the CDR3 is TGCGCCAGCAGCTTGGCTCACCCCTCCTACGAGCAGTACTTC. The chain links TRBV5-1 to TRBJ2-7; no firm D call. The CDR3 runs to 14 residues. Germline V gene lookup returns CDR1 SGHRS and CDR2 YFSETQ. Trimming took 0 bases from V and 0 from J, leaving 7 bases between them.